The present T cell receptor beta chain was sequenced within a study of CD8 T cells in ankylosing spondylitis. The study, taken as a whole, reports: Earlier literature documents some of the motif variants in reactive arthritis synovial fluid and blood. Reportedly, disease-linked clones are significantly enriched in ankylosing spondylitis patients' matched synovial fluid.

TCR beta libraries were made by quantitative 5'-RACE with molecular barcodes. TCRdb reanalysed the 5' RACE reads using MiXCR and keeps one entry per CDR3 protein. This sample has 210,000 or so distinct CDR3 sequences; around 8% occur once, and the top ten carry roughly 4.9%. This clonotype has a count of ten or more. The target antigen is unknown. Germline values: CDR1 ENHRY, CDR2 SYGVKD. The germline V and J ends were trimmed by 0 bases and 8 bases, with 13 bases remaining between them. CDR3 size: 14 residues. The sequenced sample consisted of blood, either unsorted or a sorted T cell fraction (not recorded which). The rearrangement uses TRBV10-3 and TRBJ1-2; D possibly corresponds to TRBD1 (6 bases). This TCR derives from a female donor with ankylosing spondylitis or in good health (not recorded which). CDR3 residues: CAISESKQGDGYTF. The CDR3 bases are TGTGCCATCAGTGAGTCGAAACAGGGAGACGGCTACACCTTC.